A single sample gave rise to the 14 T cell receptor beta chains below, sequenced in a study of T-cell reconstitution after alpha-beta-depleted transplantation in children. Unique molecular identifiers were incorporated when the TCRbeta library was constructed. In TCRdb, the PCR reads were re-called with MiXCR into one record per CDR3 protein. In the table there are around 670,000 distinct CDR3 sequences, around 13% of which are singletons. Source: PBMCs, taken before TCRalphabeta/CD19-depleted stem cell transplant. The origin of the receptors is a girl aged 2 to 9 with congenital amegakaryocytic thrombocytopenia, due to receive a stem cell transplant.

This clonotype was detected ten times or more. The chain employs TRBV7-6 and TRBJ2-5; D ambiguous. The CDR3 extends over 13 amino acids. Germline CDR1 is SGHVS and CDR2 is FNYEAQ. Between the trimmed V and J ends, which lost 1 base and 5 bases, there was a span of 8 bases. CDR3 in DNA: TGTGCCAGCAGCTTAGGGGCGATGGAGACCCAGTACTTC. Translated, it gives CASSLGAMETQYF.

This clonotype was observed many times. This sequence joins TRBV12-3 or TRBV12-4 and TRBJ2-3, with D hard to call. The V and J ends lost 7 bases and 6 bases respectively, with 5 bases between them. CDR3 length: 10 amino acids. The CDR3 loop reads CASMKDTQYF. The CDR3 coding sequence is TGTGCCAGCATGAAGGATACGCAGTATTTT.

This clonotype showed up many times. The rearrangement links TRBV12-3 or TRBV12-4 to TRBJ2-1; D is uncertain. The CDR3 runs 13 residues. The V end lost 5 bases, the J end lost 12 bases, and 17 bases lay between the germline ends. CDR3 in amino acids: CASSLPGYWWQFF. CDR3 nucleotides: TGTGCCAGCAGTCTCCCGGGTTACTGGTGGCAGTTCTTC.

This clonotype was detected many times. CDR3 nucleotides: TGCAGTGCTGCCAGGGCCTATGGCTACACCTTC. Translation gives CSAARAYGYTF. V gene TRBV20-1 combines with J gene TRBJ1-2; TRBD1 might be the D (5 bases). The CDR3 spans 11 residues. Trimming shortened V by 5 bases and J by 4 bases, and 8 bases separated the two germline ends. Germline CDR1 and CDR2: DFQATT and SNEGSKA (reference sequence).

This clonotype was seen a few times. The chain recombines TRBV7-6 with TRBJ2-1; 12 nucleotides agree with TRBD2. CDR1 SGHVS and CDR2 FNYEAQ come from the germline V gene. Losses at the gene ends were 0 bases for V and 1 base for J; bases not matched to a gene: 10. This CDR3 spans 20 amino acids. The CDR3, as DNA: TGTGCCAGCAGCTTAGCGCTTAGGACTAGCGGGAAGAGGTCCTACAATGAGCAGTTCTTC. Translated, it gives CASSLALRTSGKRSYNEQFF.

This clonotype was picked up many times. V and J are TRBV6-1 and TRBJ2-7; D is perhaps TRBD2 (5 bases). The germline V gene has CDR1 MNHNS and CDR2 SASEGT. The CDR3 consists of 16 residues. Trimming removed 2 bases at V and 3 bases at J, with 17 bases between. This CDR3 reads CASSEREPGGLYEQYF. As DNA, the CDR3 is TGTGCCAGCAGTGAACGAGAACCAGGCGGACTCTACGAGCAGTACTTC.

This clonotype was seen ten or more times. The rearrangement joins TRBV10-3 to TRBJ2-7; D might be TRBD1 (6 bases). The V gene's germline CDR1 is ENHRY and CDR2 SYGVKD. V was cut by 3 bases and J by 2 bases, with 14 bases left in between. The CDR3 totals 15 residues. CDR3 sequence: CAISELWTETYEQYF. Written as DNA, the CDR3 is TGTGCCATCAGTGAATTATGGACAGAAACCTACGAGCAGTACTTC.

The chain recombines TRBV12-3 or TRBV12-4 with TRBJ2-1; 8 bases align to TRBD2. This CDR3 is 14 amino acids long. Trimming took 11 bases from V and 7 from J; bases not matched to a gene: 13. For the CDR3, the DNA is TGTGCCTCCCGATCGGGAGGGCCTATTAATGAGCAGTTCTTC. This sequence encodes CASRSGGPINEQFF.

This clonotype showed up many times. V and J are TRBV20-1 and TRBJ1-6; D is unclear. This CDR3 contains 13 residues. V was shortened by 4 bases and J by 4 bases, with 8 bases between the two germline ends. Germline loops: CDR1 DFQATT, CDR2 SNEGSKA (reference sequence). The CDR3 nucleotides read TGCAGTGCTATCCCGGTGTATAATTCACCCCTCCACTTT. As protein: CSAIPVYNSPLHF.

This clonotype was recorded many times. The chain employs TRBV20-1 and TRBJ2-4; 11 bases are a match to TRBD2. The CDR3 has 14 amino acids. Germline CDR1 DFQATT, CDR2 SNEGSKA (reference sequence). Unmatched junction bases numbered 3, after V lost 3 bases and J lost 5 bases. The CDR3 bases are TGCAGTGCTAGGGTTAGCGGGAGGGAAAACATTCAGTACTTC. As protein: CSARVSGRENIQYF.

Concerning this clonotype itself: Since a much larger clone is just one base distant, this may be a read error. J is TRBJ2-1 and V is TRBV11-3; 10 positions match TRBD2. The CDR3 loop spans 17 amino acids. The V gene's germline CDR1 is SGHNT and CDR2 YENEEA. The CDR3 is CARSPRTSGVALDEQFF. Here the CDR3 DNA reads TGTGCCCGCAGCCCCCGGACTAGCGGAGTTGCGCTCGATGAGCAGTTCTTC.

The chain employs TRBV5-1 and TRBJ2-1, with 10 bases that match TRBD2. V lost 4 bases, J lost 3 bases, and 7 bases stayed unmatched. Germline values: CDR1 SGHRS, CDR2 YFSETQ. This CDR3 is built from 16 residues. DNA for the CDR3: TGCGCCAGCAGCCCCTCGCCTAGCGGGAGCTACAATGAGCAGTTCTTC. Amino acid sequence: CASSPSPSGSYNEQFF. The full variable domain, rest sourced from reference TRBV5-1 and TRBJ2-1, is KAGVTQTPRYLIKTRGQQVTLSCSPISGHRSVSWYQQTPGQGLQFLFEYFSETQRNKGNFPGRFSGRQFSNSRSEMNVSTLELGDSALYLCASSPSPSGSYNEQFFGPGTRLTVL.

This chain links TRBV12-3 or TRBV12-4 with TRBJ1-6, with D uncertain. This CDR3 spans 14 amino acids. V shed 5 bases and J shed 4 bases, with 9 bases lying between them. The CDR3 region has the DNA TGTGCCAGCAGTGGACGCGGATATAATTCACCCCTCCACTTT. Translation: CASSGRGYNSPLHF.

The chain uses TRBV29-1 and TRBJ2-3, with D maybe TRBD2 (6 bases). The CDR3 spans 15 residues. CDR1 SQVTM and CDR2 ANQGSEA come from the germline V gene. Trimming removed 3 bases at V and 4 bases at J, with 17 bases between. The CDR3 nucleotides read TGCAGCGTTGATCAGGTGGGAGGAAGGGCAGATACGCAGTATTTT. Amino acid sequence: CSVDQVGGRADTQYF.